This TCR beta chain was found in a study of cytomegalovirus exposure and HLA in healthy donors. Points from the study as a whole: Altogether, 150 to 200 TCR beta chains were recorded as cytomegalovirus-associated. The classifier was said to identify cytomegalovirus status with high specificity and sensitivity. TCR beta sequences reportedly predicted most subjects' HLA-A and HLA-B alleles accurately. Analysis was carried out at a later point, and it linked a missense DCLRE1C variant to TCR beta V- and J-gene trimming.

This clone is a singleton in its sample. Its antigen remains unknown. The PCR was carried out with 60 Vbeta primers and 13 Jbeta primers. Produced via immunoSEQ multiplex PCR; TCRdb's table is partial and in-frame only. The table lists more than 95,000 clones, approximately 76% of them singletons, with roughly 5.4% in the top ten. The CDR3 contains 14 residues. CDR1 is SNHLY and CDR2 is FYNNEI in the germline V gene. Trimming cost V 4 bases and J 4 bases, with 13 bases left between them. Sequences were obtained from PBMCs. The source is a woman younger than 30 in good health and CMV-seropositive. The chain has TRBV2 and TRBJ1-2; D might be TRBD1 (6 bases). CDR3 region: CASSVQQGSYGYTF. In DNA form, the CDR3 reads TGTGCCAGCAGTGTACAACAGGGAAGCTATGGCTACACCTTC.